This T cell receptor (beta chain) emerged from a study of response to subunit inactivated influenza vaccine. Study findings and constraints: There was a suggestion from the authors that each seasonal influenza vaccination recruits few new T cells.

Each CDR3 protein is one row after TCRdb ran MiXCR on the RT-PCR reads. The table lists 500,000 to 750,000 distinct CDR3 sequences, 11% to 15% of them singletons. Notes on this clonotype: Its antigen is not identified.

This CDR3 contains 17 residues. CDR1 and CDR2 (germline): LGHNA, YSLEER. Trimming shortened V by 0 bases and J by 3 bases, and 15 bases separated the two germline ends. The sequences come from PBMCs from blood, collected about 12 days after vaccination. The genes are TRBV4-3 and TRBJ2-1; weak D call: TRBD1 (5 bases). The receptor was derived from a man aged 50 to 59 who received an inactivated influenza vaccine. CDR3 bases: TGCGCCAGCAGCCAAGATAGGGGCCAGGGTTTCTACAATGAGCAGTTCTTC. Translating gives CASSQDRGQGFYNEQFF.